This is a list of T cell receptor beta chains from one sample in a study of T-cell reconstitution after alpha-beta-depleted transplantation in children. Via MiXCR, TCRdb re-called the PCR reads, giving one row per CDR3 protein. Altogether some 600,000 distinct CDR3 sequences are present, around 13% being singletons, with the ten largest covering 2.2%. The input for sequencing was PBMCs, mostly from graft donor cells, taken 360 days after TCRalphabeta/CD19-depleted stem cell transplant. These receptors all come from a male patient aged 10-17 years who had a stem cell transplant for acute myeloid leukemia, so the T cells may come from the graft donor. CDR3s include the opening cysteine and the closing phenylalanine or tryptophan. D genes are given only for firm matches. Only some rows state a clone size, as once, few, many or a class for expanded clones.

DNA: TGCTGTGCTAGACCGCCGGGACTAGCGGGACTCCTCTCGCAGTACTTC
CDR3: CCARPPGLAGLLSQYF
length: 16
V: TRBV20-1
J: TRBJ2-7
size: .
D: TRBD2

DNA: TGCAGTGCGACCCGCCCTCGGAGTTTGGCGGGAGGCCTGACGCAGTATTTT
CDR3: CSATRPRSLAGGLTQYF
length: 17
V: TRBV20-1
J: TRBJ2-3
size: few
D: TRBD2

DNA: TGTGCCAGCAGCCCGCTGTATGGGGCAGTTGAGCAGTACTTC
CDR3: CASSPLYGAVEQYF
length: 14
V: TRBV7-2
J: TRBJ2-7
size: many
D: .

DNA: TGTGCCAGCAGCTTAACTCACGGGGCTTTTGATGGCTACACCTTC
CDR3: CASSLTHGAFDGYTF
length: 15
V: TRBV7-3
J: TRBJ1-2
size: few
D: .

DNA: TGTGCCAGCAGCTTCAATAGGGTGACTAGCGGGCGGGCCTACGAGCAGTACTTC
CDR3: CASSFNRVTSGRAYEQYF
length: 18
V: TRBV11-3
J: TRBJ2-7
size: many
D: TRBD2

DNA: TGTGCCAGCAGCTTAACAACCTACGAGCAGTACTTC
CDR3: CASSLTTYEQYF
length: 12
V: TRBV7-2
J: TRBJ2-7
size: .
D: .

DNA: TGTGCCAGCAGCCGTGGGACAGGGGTCGGCTACACCTTC
CDR3: CASSRGTGVGYTF
length: 13
V: TRBV12-3/TRBV12-4
J: TRBJ1-2
size: .
D: TRBD1

DNA: TGTGCCACCTCGGCAGGGGGCGGGTACATTCAGTACTTC
CDR3: CATSAGGGYIQYF
length: 13
V: TRBV24-1
J: TRBJ2-4
size: .
D: TRBD1

DNA: TGCAGCGCCTCGGACCTTCGGAGCGAGCAGTACTTC
CDR3: CSASDLRSEQYF
length: 12
V: TRBV29-1
J: TRBJ2-7
size: many
D: .

DNA: TGTGCCAGCTCACCCCTTGGCGGGACGGGCAATGAGCAGTTCTTC
CDR3: CASSPLGGTGNEQFF
length: 15
V: TRBV18
J: TRBJ2-1
size: few
D: .

DNA: TGTGCCAGCAGCTTGGGACTAGCGGGGGCGAACACCGGGGAGCTGTTTTTT
CDR3: CASSLGLAGANTGELFF
length: 17
V: TRBV5-6
J: TRBJ2-2
size: many
D: TRBD2

DNA: TGTGCCAGCAGCCCTGGGAGACTAGCGAGAGAGACCCAGTACTTC
CDR3: CASSPGRLARETQYF
length: 15
V: TRBV12-3/TRBV12-4
J: TRBJ2-5
size: few
D: TRBD2

DNA: TGTGCCAGCAGTTCCCCGGGACAGGGGGTCGAGCAGTACTTC
CDR3: CASSSPGQGVEQYF
length: 14
V: TRBV12-3/TRBV12-4
J: TRBJ2-7
size: .
D: TRBD1

DNA: TGCAGTGCTAGAGGCCCTTTGGGAGGGCCTCGGGGGCAGTTCTTC
CDR3: CSARGPLGGPRGQFF
length: 15
V: TRBV20-1
J: TRBJ2-1
size: .
D: TRBD2

DNA: TGTGCCAGCAGGGGAATTTACGAGCAGTACTTC
CDR3: CASRGIYEQYF
length: 11
V: TRBV28
J: TRBJ2-7
size: few
D: .

DNA: TGCGCCAGCAGCTTGTTCACTAGCGGGAGGGCCATCCCCTACAATGAGCAGTTCTTC
CDR3: CASSLFTSGRAIPYNEQFF
length: 19
V: TRBV5-1
J: TRBJ2-1
size: .
D: TRBD2

DNA: TGCGCCAGCAGCTTGGCGGACAGGAACTATGGCTACACCTTC
CDR3: CASSLADRNYGYTF
length: 14
V: TRBV5-1
J: TRBJ1-2
size: few
D: TRBD1

DNA: TGTGCTAGTGGTGGCCATACCCGGGGGACCTACGAGCAGTACTTC
CDR3: CASGGHTRGTYEQYF
length: 15
V: TRBV12-5
J: TRBJ2-7
size: many
D: .

DNA: TGTGCCACCAGTGATTTGCCAGATACGCAGTATTTT
CDR3: CATSDLPDTQYF
length: 12
V: TRBV24-1
J: TRBJ2-3
size: .
D: .

DNA: TGTGCCAGCAGTTTTCTCCCAGGTAATAGCAATCAGCCCCAGCATTTT
CDR3: CASSFLPGNSNQPQHF
length: 16
V: TRBV28
J: TRBJ1-5
size: few
D: .

DNA: TGCGCCAGCAGCTTGGAAGGGGGGGTTAGTCAGCCCCAGCATTTT
CDR3: CASSLEGGVSQPQHF
length: 15
V: TRBV5-1
J: TRBJ1-5
size: many
D: .

DNA: TGTACCAGCAGTTTAAACCCAGGGGGATCAAGCGGGAGCTCCTACGAGCAGTACTTC
CDR3: CTSSLNPGGSSGSSYEQYF
length: 19
V: TRBV12-3/TRBV12-4
J: TRBJ2-7
size: .
D: .

DNA: TGCGCCAGCAGCCGATTAAAACAGGGAAGCTCCTACGAGCAGTACTTC
CDR3: CASSRLKQGSSYEQYF
length: 16
V: TRBV5-1
J: TRBJ2-7
size: .
D: .

DNA: TGCCGCCCCAGGCAAGACTCCTACAATGAGCAGTTCTTC
CDR3: CRPRQDSYNEQFF
length: 13
V: TRBV20-1
J: TRBJ2-1
size: .
D: .

DNA: TGCGCCAGCAGCTGGACAGGTGGGGCCTACGAGCAGTACTTC
CDR3: CASSWTGGAYEQYF
length: 14
V: TRBV5-1
J: TRBJ2-7
size: .
D: TRBD1

DNA: TGTGCCAGCAGTATAGCGGGGGGGAGAGAGACCCAGTACTTC
CDR3: CASSIAGGRETQYF
length: 14
V: TRBV7-3
J: TRBJ2-5
size: .
D: TRBD2

DNA: TGTGCCAGCACCGGACAGGGGGTCTACGAGCAGTACTTC
CDR3: CASTGQGVYEQYF
length: 13
V: TRBV5-5
J: TRBJ2-7
size: few
D: TRBD1

DNA: TGTGCCAGCAGCTTCGGACAGGTTGACTACGAGCAGTACTTC
CDR3: CASSFGQVDYEQYF
length: 14
V: TRBV7-2
J: TRBJ2-7
size: few
D: TRBD1

DNA: TGTGCCAGCAGTTACGGACTAGCGGGAGCTAGGAATGAGCAGTTCTTC
CDR3: CASSYGLAGARNEQFF
length: 16
V: TRBV12-3/TRBV12-4
J: TRBJ2-1
size: .
D: TRBD2

DNA: TGCAGCGTTGAAGTTGAGTCGTGGGGGCTAGCGGGGCTGAGGGATACGCAGTATTTT
CDR3: CSVEVESWGLAGLRDTQYF
length: 19
V: TRBV29-1
J: TRBJ2-3
size: many
D: TRBD2

DNA: TGTGCCACCAACCAGCAGAGGGGGTATGAGCAGTTCTTC
CDR3: CATNQQRGYEQFF
length: 13
V: TRBV15
J: TRBJ2-1
size: .
D: .

DNA: TGTGCCATCAGTGAGTCTTACAGGGTGGCGAACTATGGCTACACCTTC
CDR3: CAISESYRVANYGYTF
length: 16
V: TRBV10-3
J: TRBJ1-2
size: .
D: .

DNA: TGCAGCGTTGTGGGGGGACAGGGGAACACTGAAGCTTTCTTT
CDR3: CSVVGGQGNTEAFF
length: 14
V: TRBV29-1
J: TRBJ1-1
size: .
D: TRBD1

DNA: TGCGCCAGCGGCCTAGGGACAGCCCTCGATCCACCCCTCCACTTT
CDR3: CASGLGTALDPPLHF
length: 15
V: TRBV5-1
J: TRBJ1-6
size: few
D: TRBD1

DNA: TGCAGCGTTGGGCAGCTTTACGAGCAGTACTTC
CDR3: CSVGQLYEQYF
length: 11
V: TRBV29-1
J: TRBJ2-7
size: many
D: .

DNA: TGTGCCAGCAGCTTAACGGGGACAGTTCTCTCCTACGAGCAGTACTTC
CDR3: CASSLTGTVLSYEQYF
length: 16
V: TRBV7-2
J: TRBJ2-7
size: many
D: TRBD1

DNA: TGTGCCAGCAGCTGGAGGCCCTACGAGCAGTACTTC
CDR3: CASSWRPYEQYF
length: 12
V: TRBV7-2
J: TRBJ2-7
size: .
D: .

DNA: TGCGCCAGCAGCCAAGCTCGGTGGGAGGGAGGCCTCTACGAGCAGTACTTC
CDR3: CASSQARWEGGLYEQYF
length: 17
V: TRBV4-3
J: TRBJ2-7
size: .
D: TRBD2

DNA: TGCAGCGTAGCGGGACTAGCGGTATTGTTCTTC
CDR3: CSVAGLAVLFF
length: 11
V: TRBV29-1
J: TRBJ2-1
size: few
D: TRBD2

DNA: TGTGCCAGCAGACCGATAGGGGTGAACACTGAAGCTTTCTTT
CDR3: CASRPIGVNTEAFF
length: 14
V: TRBV25-1
J: TRBJ1-1
size: few
D: .

DNA: TGCAGTGCTAGTCTTTATGTCGGGTTTAGCACAGATACGCAGTATTTT
CDR3: CSASLYVGFSTDTQYF
length: 16
V: TRBV20-1
J: TRBJ2-3
size: many
D: .

DNA: TGTGCCAGCAGCTTCGGACTAGAGGAAGAGTATTTT
CDR3: CASSFGLEEEYF
length: 12
V: TRBV5-6
J: TRBJ2-3
size: few
D: TRBD2

DNA: TGTGCCAGCAGCTTGACGCGGCTCTCCTACAATGAGCAGTTCTTC
CDR3: CASSLTRLSYNEQFF
length: 15
V: TRBV7-3
J: TRBJ2-1
size: few
D: .

DNA: TGTGCCAGCAGCTTGGAACTAGGGAGCACAGATACGCAGTATTTT
CDR3: CASSLELGSTDTQYF
length: 15
V: TRBV7-6
J: TRBJ2-3
size: few
D: .

DNA: TGCAGCGTTGAACGGGACTATGGCTACACCTTC
CDR3: CSVERDYGYTF
length: 11
V: TRBV29-1
J: TRBJ1-2
size: few
D: .

DNA: TGCGCCAGCAGCTCTCTTTGGACTAGCGGGGCCTACAATGAGCAGTTCTTC
CDR3: CASSSLWTSGAYNEQFF
length: 17
V: TRBV5-1
J: TRBJ2-1
size: .
D: TRBD2

DNA: TGTGCCAGCAGCGTAGTTCCAGCCTACGAGCAGTACTTC
CDR3: CASSVVPAYEQYF
length: 13
V: TRBV9
J: TRBJ2-7
size: few
D: .

DNA: TGCAGTGCTAGCCGGGGGAGTGCCCCCACAGATACGCAGTATTTT
CDR3: CSASRGSAPTDTQYF
length: 15
V: TRBV20-1
J: TRBJ2-3
size: few
D: .

DNA: TGTGCCAGCAGCAGTTCCCTCGCCCGGAACTCCTACGAGCAGTACTTC
CDR3: CASSSSLARNSYEQYF
length: 16
V: TRBV7-6
J: TRBJ2-7
size: .
D: .

DNA: TGTGCCACCAGCAGAGACAGGGGTATGAGTCAGCCCCAGCATTTT
CDR3: CATSRDRGMSQPQHF
length: 15
V: TRBV15
J: TRBJ1-5
size: few
D: .

DNA: TGCGCCAGCAGCTTGGGGGCCGCCGGCCCCTACGAGCAGTACTTC
CDR3: CASSLGAAGPYEQYF
length: 15
V: TRBV5-1
J: TRBJ2-7
size: few
D: .

DNA: TGTGCCAGCAGCTTTATTCACACAGATACGCAGTATTTT
CDR3: CASSFIHTDTQYF
length: 13
V: TRBV7-2
J: TRBJ2-3
size: few
D: .

DNA: TGTGCCAGCAGAGCGGGAGGAAGGGATGAGCAGTTCTTC
CDR3: CASRAGGRDEQFF
length: 13
V: TRBV7-6
J: TRBJ2-1
size: .
D: TRBD2

DNA: TGTGCCAGCAGTGGACAGGGGTATGCTCAGCCCCAGCATTTT
CDR3: CASSGQGYAQPQHF
length: 14
V: TRBV28
J: TRBJ1-5
size: few
D: TRBD1

DNA: TGTGCCAGCAGCATTACAGGGGTACCCTACGAGCAGTACTTC
CDR3: CASSITGVPYEQYF
length: 14
V: TRBV7-2
J: TRBJ2-7
size: .
D: TRBD1

DNA: TGTGCCAGCAGCTTACTTACGAGTGAGCAGTTCTTC
CDR3: CASSLLTSEQFF
length: 12
V: TRBV7-2
J: TRBJ2-1
size: many
D: .

DNA: TGTGCCAGCAGTTTTCGGGTGGGTCGAGAGACCCAGTACTTC
CDR3: CASSFRVGRETQYF
length: 14
V: TRBV12-3/TRBV12-4
J: TRBJ2-5
size: many
D: .

DNA: TGCAGCGTTGAACCTAGCGGGGGGTCGGGGTATTTT
CDR3: CSVEPSGGSGYF
length: 12
V: TRBV29-1
J: TRBJ2-3
size: .
D: TRBD2

DNA: TGTGCCAGCCTGGGAGGACTAGCGGGAAATGAGCAGTTCTTC
CDR3: CASLGGLAGNEQFF
length: 14
V: TRBV28
J: TRBJ2-1
size: many
D: TRBD2